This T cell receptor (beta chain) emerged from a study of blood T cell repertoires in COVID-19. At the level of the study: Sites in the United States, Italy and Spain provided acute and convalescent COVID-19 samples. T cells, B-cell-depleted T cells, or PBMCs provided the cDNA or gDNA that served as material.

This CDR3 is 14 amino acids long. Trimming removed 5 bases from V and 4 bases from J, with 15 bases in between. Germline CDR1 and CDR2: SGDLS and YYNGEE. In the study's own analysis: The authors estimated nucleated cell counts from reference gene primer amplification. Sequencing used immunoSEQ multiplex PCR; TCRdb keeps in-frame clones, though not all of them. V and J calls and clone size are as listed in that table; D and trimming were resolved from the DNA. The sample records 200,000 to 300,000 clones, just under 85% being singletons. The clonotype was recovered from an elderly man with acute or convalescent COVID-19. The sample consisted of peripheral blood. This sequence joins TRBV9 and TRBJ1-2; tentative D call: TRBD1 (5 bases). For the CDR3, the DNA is TGTGCCAGCAGTGAGTCAGGGCGGGGCTATGGCTACACCTTC. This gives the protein CASSESGRGYGYTF.